This TCR beta chain was recovered during a study of OX40 agonist ivuxolimab in advanced cancers. A remark on this clone: Its matching antigen is unknown.

The CDR3 totals 15 residues. Germline V gives CDR1 SGHRS, CDR2 YFSETQ. Clones were sequenced by immunoSEQ multiplex PCR, and TCRdb holds only the in-frame ones, with some missing. Of 72,000 or so clones listed, around 90% are singletons. The study, taken as a whole, reports: Some patients without response likewise showed low normalized clonal expansion.

This receptor was taken from an adult with an advanced solid tumor such as melanoma, head and neck, liver or kidney cancer. The chain links TRBV5-1 to TRBJ2-5, with TRBD1 matching over 7 bases. The DNA end lines up better with TRBJ2-7; the J call may be wrong. The specimen comprised CD4+ or CD8+ T cells sorted from blood, sampled in a trial of the OX40 agonist ivuxolimab. As DNA, the CDR3 is TGCGCCAGCAGCATCCTAGGGGGCAAGACCTACGAGCAGTACTTC. Its translation: CASSILGGKTYEQYF.